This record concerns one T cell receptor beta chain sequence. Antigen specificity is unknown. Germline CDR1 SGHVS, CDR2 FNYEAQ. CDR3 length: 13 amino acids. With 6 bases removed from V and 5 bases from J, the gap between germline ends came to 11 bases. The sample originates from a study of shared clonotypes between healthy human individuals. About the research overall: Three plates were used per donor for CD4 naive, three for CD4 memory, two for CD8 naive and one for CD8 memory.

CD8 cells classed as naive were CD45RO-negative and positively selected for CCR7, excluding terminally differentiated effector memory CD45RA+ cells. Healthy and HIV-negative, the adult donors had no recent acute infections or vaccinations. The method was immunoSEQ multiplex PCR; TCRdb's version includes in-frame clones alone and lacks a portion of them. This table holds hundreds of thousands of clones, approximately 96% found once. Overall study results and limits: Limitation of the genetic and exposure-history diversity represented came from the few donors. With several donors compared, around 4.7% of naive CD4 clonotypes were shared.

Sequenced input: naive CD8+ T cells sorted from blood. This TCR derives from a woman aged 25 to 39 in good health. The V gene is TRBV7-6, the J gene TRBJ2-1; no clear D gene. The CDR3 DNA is TGTGCCAGCAGTCCCGACATGAACAATGAGCAGTTCTTC. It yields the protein CASSPDMNNEQFF.